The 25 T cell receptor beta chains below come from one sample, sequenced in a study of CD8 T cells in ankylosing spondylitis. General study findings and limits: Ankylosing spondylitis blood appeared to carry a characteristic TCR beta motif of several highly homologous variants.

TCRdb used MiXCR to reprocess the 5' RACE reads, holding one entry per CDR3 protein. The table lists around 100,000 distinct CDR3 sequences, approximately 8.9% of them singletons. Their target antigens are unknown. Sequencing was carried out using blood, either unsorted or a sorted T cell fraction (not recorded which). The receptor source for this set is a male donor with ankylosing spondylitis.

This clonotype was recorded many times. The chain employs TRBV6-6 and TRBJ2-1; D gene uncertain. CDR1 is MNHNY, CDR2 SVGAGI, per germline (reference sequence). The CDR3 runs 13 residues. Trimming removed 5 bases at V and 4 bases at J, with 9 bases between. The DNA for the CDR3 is TGTGCCAGCAGTCCAAGCATTTACAATGAGCAGTTCTTC. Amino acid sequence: CASSPSIYNEQFF.

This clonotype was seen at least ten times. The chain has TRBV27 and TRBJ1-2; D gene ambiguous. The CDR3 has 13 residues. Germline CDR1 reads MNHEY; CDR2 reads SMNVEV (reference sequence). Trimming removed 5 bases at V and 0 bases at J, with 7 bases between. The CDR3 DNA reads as TGTGCCAGCAGTACCACAGCTAACTATGGCTACACCTTC. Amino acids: CASSTTANYGYTF.

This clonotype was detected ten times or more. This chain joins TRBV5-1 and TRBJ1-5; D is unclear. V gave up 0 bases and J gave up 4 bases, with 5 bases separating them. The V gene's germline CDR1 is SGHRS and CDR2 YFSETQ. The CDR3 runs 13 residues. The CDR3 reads CASSLGQNQPQHF. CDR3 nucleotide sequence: TGCGCCAGCAGCTTGGGGCAGAATCAGCCCCAGCATTTT.

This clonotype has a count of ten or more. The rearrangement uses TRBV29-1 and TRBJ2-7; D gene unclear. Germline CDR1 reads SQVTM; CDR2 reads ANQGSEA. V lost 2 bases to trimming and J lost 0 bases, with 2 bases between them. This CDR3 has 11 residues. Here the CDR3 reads CSVESSYEQYF. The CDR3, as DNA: TGCAGCGTTGAAAGCTCCTACGAGCAGTACTTC.

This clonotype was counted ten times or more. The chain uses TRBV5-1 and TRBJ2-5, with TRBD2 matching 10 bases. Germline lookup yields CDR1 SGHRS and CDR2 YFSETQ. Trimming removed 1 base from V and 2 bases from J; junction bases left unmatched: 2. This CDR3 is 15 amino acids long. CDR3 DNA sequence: TGCGCCAGCAGCTTGACTAGCGGGAAACAAGAGACCCAGTACTTC. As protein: CASSLTSGKQETQYF.

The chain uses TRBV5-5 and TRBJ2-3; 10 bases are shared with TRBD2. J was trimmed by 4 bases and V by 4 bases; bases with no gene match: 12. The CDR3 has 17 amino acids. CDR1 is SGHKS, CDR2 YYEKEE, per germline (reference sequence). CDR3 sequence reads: CASSDEVVAGGADTQYF. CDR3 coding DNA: TGTGCCAGCAGCGACGAGGTGGTAGCGGGAGGAGCAGATACGCAGTATTTT.

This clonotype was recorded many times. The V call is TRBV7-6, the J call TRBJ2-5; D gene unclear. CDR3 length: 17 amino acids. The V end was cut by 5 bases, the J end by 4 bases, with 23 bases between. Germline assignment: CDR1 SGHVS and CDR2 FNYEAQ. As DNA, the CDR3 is TGTGCCAGCAGCCCTCAAATCTCCTACAGAGGTCCAGAGACCCAGTACTTC. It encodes CASSPQISYRGPETQYF.

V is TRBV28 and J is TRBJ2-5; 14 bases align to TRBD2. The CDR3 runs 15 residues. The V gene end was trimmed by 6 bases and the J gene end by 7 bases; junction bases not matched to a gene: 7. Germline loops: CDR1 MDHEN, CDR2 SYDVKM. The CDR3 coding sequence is TGTGCCAGCAGCCCCCCGACTAGCGGGAGGGGGACCCAGTACTTC. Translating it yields CASSPPTSGRGTQYF.

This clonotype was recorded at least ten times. CDR3 DNA: TGCGCCAGCAGCCAAGAGGGCAGCGGGAGTGGCAATGAGCAGTTCTTC. This encodes CASSQEGSGSGNEQFF. The chain is built from TRBV4-1 and TRBJ2-1; TRBD2 matches at 8 bases. V was clipped by 0 bases and J by 6 bases; unmatched bases: 7. CDR1 is MGHRA and CDR2 is YSYEKL in the germline V gene. This CDR3 has 16 amino acids.

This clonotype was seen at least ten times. CDR3 bases: TGTGCCAGCAGCTTTAAAGACACGACTGCTAACTATGGCTACACCTTC. Encoded protein: CASSFKDTTANYGYTF. J is TRBJ1-2 and V is TRBV7-9; no definite D call. The V gene's germline CDR1 is SEHNR and CDR2 FQNEAQ (reference sequence). Trimming removed 3 bases from V and 0 bases from J, with 14 bases in between. This CDR3 region has 16 residues.

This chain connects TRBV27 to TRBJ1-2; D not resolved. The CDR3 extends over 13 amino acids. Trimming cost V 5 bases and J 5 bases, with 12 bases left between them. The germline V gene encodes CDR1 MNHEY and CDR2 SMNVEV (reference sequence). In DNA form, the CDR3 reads TGTGCCAGCAGTCCCCAGACCGCGTATGGCTACACCTTC. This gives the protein CASSPQTAYGYTF.

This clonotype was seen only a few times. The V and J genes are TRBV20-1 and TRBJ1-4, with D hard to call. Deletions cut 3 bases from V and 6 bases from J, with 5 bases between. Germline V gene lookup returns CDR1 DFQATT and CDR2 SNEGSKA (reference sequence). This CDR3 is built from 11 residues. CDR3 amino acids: CSAREYEKLFF. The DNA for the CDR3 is TGCAGTGCTAGGGAATATGAAAAACTGTTTTTT.

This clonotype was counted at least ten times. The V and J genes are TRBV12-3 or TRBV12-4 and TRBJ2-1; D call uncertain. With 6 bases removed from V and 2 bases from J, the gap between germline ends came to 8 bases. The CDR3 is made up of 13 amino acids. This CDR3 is CASRADPYNEQFF. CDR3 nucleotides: TGTGCCAGCAGAGCAGACCCCTACAATGAGCAGTTCTTC.

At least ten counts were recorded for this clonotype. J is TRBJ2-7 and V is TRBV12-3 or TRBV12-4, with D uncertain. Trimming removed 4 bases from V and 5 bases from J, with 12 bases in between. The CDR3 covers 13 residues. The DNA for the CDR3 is TGTGCCAGCAGTTCCGGACCTCTCCACGAGCAGTACTTC. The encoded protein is CASSSGPLHEQYF.

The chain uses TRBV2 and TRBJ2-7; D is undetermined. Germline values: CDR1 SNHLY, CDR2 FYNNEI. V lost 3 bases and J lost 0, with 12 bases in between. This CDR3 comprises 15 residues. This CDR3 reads CASSEFVRNSYEQYV. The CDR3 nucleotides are TGTGCCAGCAGTGAGTTTGTAAGGAACTCCTACGAGCAGTACGTC.

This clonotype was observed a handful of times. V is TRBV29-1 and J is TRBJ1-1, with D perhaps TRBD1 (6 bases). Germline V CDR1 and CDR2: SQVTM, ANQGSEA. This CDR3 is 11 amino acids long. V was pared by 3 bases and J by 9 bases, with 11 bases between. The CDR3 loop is CSVDRGVKAFF. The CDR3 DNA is TGCAGCGTTGACAGGGGAGTAAAAGCTTTCTTT.

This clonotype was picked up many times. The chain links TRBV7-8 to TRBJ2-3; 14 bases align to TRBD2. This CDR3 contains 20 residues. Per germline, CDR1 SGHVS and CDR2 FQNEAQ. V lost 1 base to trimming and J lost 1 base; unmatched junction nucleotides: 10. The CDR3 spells CASSLVLGLAGEWGTDTQYF. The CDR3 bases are TGTGCCAGCAGCTTAGTTTTGGGACTAGCGGGAGAATGGGGCACAGATACGCAGTATTTT. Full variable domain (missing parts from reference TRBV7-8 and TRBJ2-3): GAGVSQSPRYKVAKRGQDVALRCDPISGHVSLFWYQQALGQGPEFLTYFQNEAQLDKSGLPSDRFFAERPEGSVSTLKIQRTQQEDSAVYLCASSLVLGLAGEWGTDTQYFGPGTRLTVL.

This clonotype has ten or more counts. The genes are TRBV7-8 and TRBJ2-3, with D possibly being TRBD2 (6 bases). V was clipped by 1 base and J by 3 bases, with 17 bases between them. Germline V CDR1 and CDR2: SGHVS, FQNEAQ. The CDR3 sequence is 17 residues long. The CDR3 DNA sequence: TGTGCCAGCAGCTTAGGCTCCGGAATTGGAGGGACAGATACGCAGTATTTT. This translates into CASSLGSGIGGTDTQYF.

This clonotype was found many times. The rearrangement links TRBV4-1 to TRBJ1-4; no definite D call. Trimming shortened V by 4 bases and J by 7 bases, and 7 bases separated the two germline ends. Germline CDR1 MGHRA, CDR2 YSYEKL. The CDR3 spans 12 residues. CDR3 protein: CASSPYTEKLFF. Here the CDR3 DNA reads TGCGCCAGCAGCCCGTATACTGAAAAACTGTTTTTT.

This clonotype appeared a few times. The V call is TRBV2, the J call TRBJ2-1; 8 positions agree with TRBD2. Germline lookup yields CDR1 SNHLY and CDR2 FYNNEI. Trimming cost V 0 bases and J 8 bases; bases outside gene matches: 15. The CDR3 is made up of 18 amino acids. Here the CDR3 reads CASSEARGAGATGDEQFF. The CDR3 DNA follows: TGTGCCAGCAGTGAAGCGCGGGGGGCGGGAGCCACGGGGGATGAGCAGTTCTTC.

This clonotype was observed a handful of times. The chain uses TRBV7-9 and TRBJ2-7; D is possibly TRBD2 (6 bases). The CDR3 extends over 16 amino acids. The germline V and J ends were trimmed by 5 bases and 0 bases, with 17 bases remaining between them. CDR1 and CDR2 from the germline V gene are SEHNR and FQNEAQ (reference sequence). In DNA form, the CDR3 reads TGTGCCAGCAGCAACCCCAGGAGGGAGAGCTCCTACGAGCAGTACTTC. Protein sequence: CASSNPRRESSYEQYF.

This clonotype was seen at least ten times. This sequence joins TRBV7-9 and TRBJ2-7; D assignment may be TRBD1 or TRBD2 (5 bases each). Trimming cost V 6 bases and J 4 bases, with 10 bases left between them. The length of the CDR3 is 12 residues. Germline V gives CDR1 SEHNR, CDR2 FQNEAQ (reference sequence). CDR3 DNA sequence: TGTGCCAGCAGTTGGGACCTTTACGAGCAGTACTTC. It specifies CASSWDLYEQYF.

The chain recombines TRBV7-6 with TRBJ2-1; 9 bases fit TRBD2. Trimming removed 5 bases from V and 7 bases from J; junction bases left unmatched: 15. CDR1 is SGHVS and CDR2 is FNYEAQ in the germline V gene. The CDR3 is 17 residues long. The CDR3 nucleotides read TGTGCCAGCAGCCCGGCACTTATAGCGGGAGACTCGAATGAGCAGTTCTTC. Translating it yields CASSPALIAGDSNEQFF.

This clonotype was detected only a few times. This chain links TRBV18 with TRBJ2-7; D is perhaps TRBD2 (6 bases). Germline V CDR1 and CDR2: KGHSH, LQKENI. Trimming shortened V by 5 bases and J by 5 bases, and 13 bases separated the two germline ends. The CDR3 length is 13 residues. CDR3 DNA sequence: TGTGCCAGCTCATCCGCTCTAGCGAACGAGCAGTACTTC. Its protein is CASSSALANEQYF. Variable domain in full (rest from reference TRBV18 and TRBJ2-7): NAGVMQNPRHLVRRRGQEARLRCSPMKGHSHVYWYRQLPEEGLKFMVYLQKENIIDESGMPKERFSAEFPKEGPSILRIQQVVRGDSAAYFCASSSALANEQYFGPGTRLTVT.

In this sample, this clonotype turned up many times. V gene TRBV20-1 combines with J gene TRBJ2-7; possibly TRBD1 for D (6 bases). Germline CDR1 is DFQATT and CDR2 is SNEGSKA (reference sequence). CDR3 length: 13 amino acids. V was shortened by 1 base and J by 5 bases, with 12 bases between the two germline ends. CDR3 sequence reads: CSARGQVSHEQYF. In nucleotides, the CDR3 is TGCAGTGCTAGAGGACAGGTTTCCCACGAGCAGTACTTC.